This T cell receptor beta chain originates from a study of regulatory T cells in long-lasting Graves disease. Overall study findings and caveats: Favored gene segments in persistent disease were TRBV28, TRBJ1-2 and TRBJ2-5.

Regarding time point: newly diagnosed GD, antithyroid drugs for less than 3 months. TCR sequences were obtained from RNA taken from PBMCs. CDR3-region Arm-PCR and iRepertoire HTBI primers produced the TCR beta libraries. In TCRdb, the multiplex PCR reads were re-called with MiXCR into one record per CDR3 protein. Of approximately 490,000 distinct CDR3 sequences listed, roughly 17% are singletons. This clonotype was detected only a few times. What it binds is not known. There are 19 residues in the CDR3. V gave up 4 bases and J gave up 3 bases; unmatched junction bases: 22. From germline, CDR1 is GTSNPN and CDR2 SVGIG (reference sequence). A further study also used this sample, focusing on T cells in Graves' hyperthyroidism and ophthalmopathy. That paper adds: Peripheral blood also featured most of the thyroid clonotypes expanded above 0.001.

The sequence was collected from a man aged 35 to 55 with Graves disease. V gene TRBV30 combines with J gene TRBJ2-7; 9 bases line up with TRBD2. The specimen was peripheral blood mononuclear cells (PBMCs), collected at new diagnosis, from a patient treated with antithyroid drugs. CDR3 protein: CAWTTKTSGAPFSVYEQYF. For the CDR3, the DNA is TGTGCCTGGACTACTAAGACTAGCGGAGCGCCGTTTAGTGTCTACGAGCAGTACTTC.